These 15 T cell receptor beta chains were sequenced from one sample in a study of T cell responses to AZD1222 COVID-19 vaccine. Libraries were prepared by immunoSEQ multiplex PCR; TCRdb keeps only in-frame clonotypes and omits some of them. The sample holds about 110,000 clones, about nine tenths seen once. The starting material was peripheral blood, obtained on day 0 of MenACWY control vaccination. Receptor source: an adult in good health.

This clone came up a few times. This rearrangement joins TRBV3-1 (or the pseudogene TRBV3-2) to TRBJ1-1; D is uncertain. Germline V lookup: CDR1 LGHDT, CDR2 YNNKEL (reference sequence). Trimming left V 1 base short and J 1 base short, with 7 bases between. The CDR3 runs 14 residues. Written as DNA, the CDR3 is TGTGCCAGCAGCCAAGTTCTCTCGAACACTGAAGCTTTCTTT. Amino acids: CASSQVLSNTEAFF.

This clone was observed once. V is TRBV7-9 and J is TRBJ1-1; no clear D gene. The V gene lost 5 bases and the J gene lost 4 bases, with 14 bases spanning the gap. This CDR3 spans 14 amino acids. CDR1 and CDR2 from the germline V gene are SEHNR and FQNEAQ (reference sequence). The CDR3 region has the DNA TGTGCCAGCAGCCAAGAGGCGGGTATCACTGAAGCTTTCTTT. Translating gives CASSQEAGITEAFF.

The genes are TRBV12-3 or TRBV12-4 and TRBJ1-2; D possibly corresponds to TRBD1 (5 bases). V was cut by 7 bases and J by 4 bases, with 13 bases left in between. This CDR3 spans 13 amino acids. In DNA form, the CDR3 reads TGTGCCAGCACGCTTCAGGGTTCCTATGGCTACACCTTC. Its translation: CASTLQGSYGYTF.

The V and J genes are TRBV2 and TRBJ1-4; D unresolved. CDR3 length: 14 residues. Germline CDR1 reads SNHLY; CDR2 reads FYNNEI. Trimming cost V 5 bases and J 1 base, with 8 bases left between them. CDR3 region: CASSRGGTNEKLFF. The CDR3 DNA reads TGTGCCAGCAGTAGAGGAGGAACTAATGAAAAACTGTTTTTT.

The chain carries TRBV4-1 and TRBJ2-7; TRBD1 agrees at 11 bases. This CDR3 spans 15 amino acids. V lost 5 bases and J lost 6; bases outside the gene matches: 9. Per germline, CDR1 MGHRA and CDR2 YSYEKL. DNA of the CDR3: TGCGCCAGCAGCAAGGGACAGGGGGGAAGTCGCGAGCAGTACTTC. Protein: CASSKGQGGSREQYF.

This clone is a singleton in its sample. The J gene is TRBJ1-1, the V gene TRBV6-2 or TRBV6-3; 10 nucleotides match TRBD1. Per germline, CDR1 MNHEY and CDR2 SVGEGT. V shed 5 bases, J shed 3 bases, and the junction held 9 bases outside the gene matches. The CDR3 consists of 16 residues. CDR3 loop: CASSQTGTGEDTEAFF. The CDR3, as DNA: TGTGCCAGCAGTCAAACCGGGACAGGGGAGGACACTGAAGCTTTCTTT.

The genes are TRBV18 and TRBJ2-3; D is possibly TRBD1 or TRBD2 (5 bases each). The CDR3 totals 15 residues. V was trimmed by 2 bases and J by 2 bases, leaving 11 bases between them. Germline V gene data show CDR1 as KGHSH and CDR2 as LQKENI. CDR3 sequence: CASSPSLGTTDTQYF. Here the CDR3 DNA reads TGTGCCAGCTCACCATCCCTAGGGACCACAGATACGCAGTATTTT.

This clone was observed once. The chain joins TRBV7-9 to TRBJ1-6, with unresolved D. Germline values: CDR1 SEHNR, CDR2 FQNEAQ (reference sequence). With 4 bases removed from V and 6 bases from J, the gap between germline ends came to 10 bases. This CDR3 spans 14 amino acids. CDR3 DNA sequence: TGTGCCAGCAGCTCCACAGACTCTAATTCACCCCTCCACTTT. Translation gives CASSSTDSNSPLHF.

The chain employs TRBV29-1 and TRBJ1-2; D possibly corresponds to TRBD1 (5 bases). The germline V and J ends were trimmed by 7 bases and 6 bases, with 18 bases remaining between them. The CDR3 is 13 amino acids. Germline CDR1 is SQVTM and CDR2 is ANQGSEA. CDR3 nucleotide sequence: TGCAGCGACTCTCTGGGGGTCCTGGATGGCTACACCTTC. It codes for CSDSLGVLDGYTF.

The gene calls are TRBV6-5 and TRBJ1-3; the match to TRBD1 covers 9 bases. The germline V gene has CDR1 MNHEY and CDR2 SVGAGI. V was clipped by 6 bases and J by 4 bases; unmatched bases: 7. The CDR3 spans 15 residues. The CDR3 bases are TGTGCCAGCAGAGAGACAGGGGGATCGGGAAACACCATATATTTT. This translates into CASRETGGSGNTIYF.

The gene calls are TRBV7-6 and TRBJ1-2, with unresolved D. CDR1 and CDR2 (germline): SGHVS, FNYEAQ. The V and J ends lost 0 bases and 2 bases respectively, with 13 bases between them. This CDR3 region has 16 residues. The CDR3 nucleotides are TGTGCCAGCAGCTTAGCAAGGCGGAAATCGAACTATGGCTACACCTTC. Its protein product is CASSLARRKSNYGYTF.

The chain is built from TRBV14 and TRBJ2-1; no clear D. CDR1 SGHDN and CDR2 FVKESK come from the germline V gene. V was shortened by 4 bases and J by 2 bases, with 15 bases between the two germline ends. This CDR3 region has 16 residues. The CDR3 DNA reads as TGTGCCAGCAGCCCCTCCGCTCCGCCCCCCTACAATGAGCAGTTCTTC. Protein sequence: CASSPSAPPPYNEQFF. The whole variable domain, remainder taken from reference TRBV14 and TRBJ2-1, is EAGVTQFPSHSVIEKGQTVTLRCDPISGHDNLYWYRRVMGKEIKFLLHFVKESKQDESGMPNNRFLAERTGGTYSTLKVQPAELEDSGVYFCASSPSAPPPYNEQFFGPGTRLTVL.

The chain links TRBV7-9 to TRBJ2-1, with 11 bases lining up with TRBD2. The CDR3 is made up of 17 amino acids. V trimming: 5 bases; J trimming: 1 base; junction bases outside the gene matches: 7. Germline assignment: CDR1 SEHNR and CDR2 FQNEAQ (reference sequence). This CDR3 is CASSHIPSGGSYNEQFF. In DNA form, the CDR3 reads TGTGCCAGCAGCCATATACCTAGCGGGGGGTCCTACAATGAGCAGTTCTTC.

This clone has a single count. The chain combines TRBV24-1 with TRBJ2-7, with D uncertain. Deletions cut 6 bases from V and 2 bases from J, with 13 bases between. CDR1 is KGHDR, CDR2 SFDVKD, per germline. This CDR3 comprises 14 residues. The CDR3: CATSPRRVTYEQYF. In nucleotides, the CDR3 is TGTGCCACCAGTCCCCGACGGGTTACCTACGAGCAGTACTTC.

The rearrangement links TRBV29-1 to TRBJ2-1; D might be TRBD2 (5 bases). V lost 4 bases and J lost 0, with 10 bases in between. From germline, CDR1 is SQVTM and CDR2 ANQGSEA. The CDR3 runs 14 residues. In nucleotides, the CDR3 is TGCAGCGTTGCGGGGTGGGACTCCTACAATGAGCAGTTCTTC. This codes for CSVAGWDSYNEQFF.